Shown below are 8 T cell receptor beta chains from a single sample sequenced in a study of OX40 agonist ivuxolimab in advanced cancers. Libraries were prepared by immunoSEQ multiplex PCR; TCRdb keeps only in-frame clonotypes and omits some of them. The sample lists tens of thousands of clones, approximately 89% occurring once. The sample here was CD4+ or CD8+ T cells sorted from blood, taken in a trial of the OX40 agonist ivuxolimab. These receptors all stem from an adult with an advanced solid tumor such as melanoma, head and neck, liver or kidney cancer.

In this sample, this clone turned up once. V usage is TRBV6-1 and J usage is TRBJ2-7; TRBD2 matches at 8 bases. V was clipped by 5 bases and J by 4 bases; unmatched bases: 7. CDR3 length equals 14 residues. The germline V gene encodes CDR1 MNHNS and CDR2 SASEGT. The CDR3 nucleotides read TGTGCCAGCAGTCAAACGGGAGGGGGGTACGAGCAGTACTTC. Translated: CASSQTGGGYEQYF.

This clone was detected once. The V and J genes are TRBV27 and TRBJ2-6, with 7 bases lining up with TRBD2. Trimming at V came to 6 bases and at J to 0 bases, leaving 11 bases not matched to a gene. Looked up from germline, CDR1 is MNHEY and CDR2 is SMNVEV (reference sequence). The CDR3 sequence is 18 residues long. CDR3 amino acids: CASSSRAGRYSGANVLTF. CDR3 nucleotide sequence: TGTGCCAGCAGCTCCCGAGCGGGGCGATACTCTGGGGCCAACGTCCTGACTTTC.

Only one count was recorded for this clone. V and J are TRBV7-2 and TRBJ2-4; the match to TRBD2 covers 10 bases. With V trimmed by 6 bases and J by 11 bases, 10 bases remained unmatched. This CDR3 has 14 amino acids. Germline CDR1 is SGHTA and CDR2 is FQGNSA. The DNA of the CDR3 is TGTGCCAGCAGAGCCCCGGGACTAGCGACAGTTCAGTACTTC. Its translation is CASRAPGLATVQYF.

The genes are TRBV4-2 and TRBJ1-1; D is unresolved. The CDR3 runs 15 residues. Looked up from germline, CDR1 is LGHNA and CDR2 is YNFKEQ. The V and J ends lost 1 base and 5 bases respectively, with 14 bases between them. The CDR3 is CASSQGRTLGTEAFF. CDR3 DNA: TGTGCCAGCAGCCAAGGCCGAACTCTGGGGACTGAAGCTTTCTTT.

In nucleotides, the CDR3 is TGCGCCAGCAGCTTGATGGGATTGAACACTGAAGCTTTCTTT. Translating it yields CASSLMGLNTEAFF. The rearrangement links TRBV5-1 to TRBJ1-1; D is uncertain. Per germline, CDR1 SGHRS and CDR2 YFSETQ. V lost 1 base and J 0 bases, leaving 7 bases between the germline ends. This CDR3 contains 14 residues.

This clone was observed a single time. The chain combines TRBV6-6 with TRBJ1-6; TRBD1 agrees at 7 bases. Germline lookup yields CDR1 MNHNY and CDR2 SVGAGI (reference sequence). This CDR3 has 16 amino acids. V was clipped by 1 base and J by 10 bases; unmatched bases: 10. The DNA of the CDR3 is TGTGCCAGCAGTTACTTCCGCCGGGACAGTAGGTCACCCCTCCACTTT. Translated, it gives CASSYFRRDSRSPLHF.

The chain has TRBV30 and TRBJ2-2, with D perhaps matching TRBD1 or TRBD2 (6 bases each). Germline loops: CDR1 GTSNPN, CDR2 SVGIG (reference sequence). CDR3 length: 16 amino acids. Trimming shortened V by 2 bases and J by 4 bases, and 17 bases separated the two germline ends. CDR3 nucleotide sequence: TGTGCCTGGAGTCCCCCCGGGGGCGAGTTCACCGGGGAGCTGTTTTTT. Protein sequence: CAWSPPGGEFTGELFF.

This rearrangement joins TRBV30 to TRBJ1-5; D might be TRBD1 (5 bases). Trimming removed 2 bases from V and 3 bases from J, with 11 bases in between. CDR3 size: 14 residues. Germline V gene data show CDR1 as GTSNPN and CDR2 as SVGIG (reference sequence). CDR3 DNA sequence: TGTGCCTGGAGTAAGGGGTCTATCAATCAGCCCCAGCATTTT. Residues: CAWSKGSINQPQHF.